This TCR beta chain was retrieved from a study of breast tumors, draining lymph nodes, adjacent tissues. Trimming took 2 bases from V and 0 from J; bases not matched to a gene: 3. CDR1 is SEHNR, CDR2 FQNEAQ, per germline (reference sequence). There are 17 residues in the CDR3. TCRdb redid the calling of the multiplex PCR reads with MiXCR, one entry per CDR3 protein. The repertoire has 100,000 or so distinct CDR3 sequences, less than 25% of them found once; the top ten carry more than 0.9%. Many counts were recorded for this clonotype. The lymph nodes were axillary draining lymph nodes from breast cancer patients.

Sequenced input: axillary lymph node tissue. This chain links TRBV7-9 with TRBJ1-6; 8 nucleotides align to TRBD1. This clonotype originated in a female donor with breast cancer. Some clones in this sample may be carry-over from other donors' samples. The CDR3 sequence is CASSLRTGSSYNSPLHF. The CDR3 bases are TGTGCCAGCAGCTTACGGACAGGGAGCTCCTATAATTCACCCCTCCACTTT.